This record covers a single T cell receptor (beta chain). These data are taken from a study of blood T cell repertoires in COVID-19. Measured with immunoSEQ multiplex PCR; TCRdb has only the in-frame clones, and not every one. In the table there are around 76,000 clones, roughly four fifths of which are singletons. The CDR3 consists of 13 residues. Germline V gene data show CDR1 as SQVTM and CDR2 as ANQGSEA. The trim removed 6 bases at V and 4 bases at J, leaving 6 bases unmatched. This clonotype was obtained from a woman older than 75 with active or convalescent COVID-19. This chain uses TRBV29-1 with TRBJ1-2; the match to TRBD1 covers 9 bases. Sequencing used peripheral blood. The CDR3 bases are TGCAGCGTACTGGACAGGGGCGGCTATGGCTACACCTTC. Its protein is CSVLDRGGYGYTF.